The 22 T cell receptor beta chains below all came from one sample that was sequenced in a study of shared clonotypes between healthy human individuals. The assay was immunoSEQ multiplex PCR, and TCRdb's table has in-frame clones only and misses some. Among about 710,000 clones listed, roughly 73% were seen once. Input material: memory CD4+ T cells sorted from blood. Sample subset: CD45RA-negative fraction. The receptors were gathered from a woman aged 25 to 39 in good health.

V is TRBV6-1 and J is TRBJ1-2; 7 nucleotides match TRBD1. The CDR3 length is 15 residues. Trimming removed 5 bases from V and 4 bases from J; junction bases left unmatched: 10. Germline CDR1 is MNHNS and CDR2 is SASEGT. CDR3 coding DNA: TGTGCCAGCAGTAAAACCGGGACAGTGTCCTATGGCTACACCTTC. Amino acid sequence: CASSKTGTVSYGYTF.

CDR3 residues: CASSLKTGIGQPQHF. CDR3 DNA: TGTGCCAGCTCACTGAAGACAGGGATTGGACAGCCCCAGCATTTT. V usage is TRBV18 and J usage is TRBJ1-5, with 7 bases fitting TRBD1. The germline V gene encodes CDR1 KGHSH and CDR2 LQKENI. The CDR3 runs 15 residues. V trimming: 4 bases; J trimming: 7 bases; junction bases outside the gene matches: 10.

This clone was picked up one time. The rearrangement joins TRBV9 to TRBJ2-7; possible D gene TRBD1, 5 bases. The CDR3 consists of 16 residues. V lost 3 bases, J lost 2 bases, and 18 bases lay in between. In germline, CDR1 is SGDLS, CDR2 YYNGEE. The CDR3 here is CASSANAWEGAYEQYF. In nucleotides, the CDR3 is TGTGCCAGCAGCGCAAACGCTTGGGAAGGGGCCTACGAGCAGTACTTC. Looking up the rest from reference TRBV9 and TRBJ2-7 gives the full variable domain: DSGVTQTPKHLITATGQRVTLRCSPRSGDLSVYWYQQSLDQGLQFLIQYYNGEERAKGNILERFSAQQFPDLHSELNLSSLELGDSALYFCASSANAWEGAYEQYFGPGTRLTVT.

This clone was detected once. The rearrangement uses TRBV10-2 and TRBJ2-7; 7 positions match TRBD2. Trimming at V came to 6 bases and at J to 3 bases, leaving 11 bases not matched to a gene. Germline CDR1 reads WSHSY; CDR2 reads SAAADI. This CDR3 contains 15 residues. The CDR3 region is CASSDSPSGFYEQYF. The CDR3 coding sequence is TGCGCCAGCAGCGACTCTCCTAGCGGCTTCTACGAGCAGTACTTC.

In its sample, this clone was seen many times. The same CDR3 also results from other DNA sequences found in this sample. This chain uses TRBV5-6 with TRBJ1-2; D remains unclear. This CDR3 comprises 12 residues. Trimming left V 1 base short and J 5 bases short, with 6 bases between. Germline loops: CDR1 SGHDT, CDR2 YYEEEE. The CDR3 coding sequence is TGTGCCAGCAGCTTGCGGGGATATGGCTACACCTTC. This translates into CASSLRGYGYTF.

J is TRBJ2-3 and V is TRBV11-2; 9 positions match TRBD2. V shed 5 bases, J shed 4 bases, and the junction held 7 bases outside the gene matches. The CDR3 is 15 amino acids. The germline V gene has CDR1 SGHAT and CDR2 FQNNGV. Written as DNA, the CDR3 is TGTGCCAGCAGCCTTAGCGGGAGTCTGGCAGATACGCAGTATTTT. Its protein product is CASSLSGSLADTQYF.

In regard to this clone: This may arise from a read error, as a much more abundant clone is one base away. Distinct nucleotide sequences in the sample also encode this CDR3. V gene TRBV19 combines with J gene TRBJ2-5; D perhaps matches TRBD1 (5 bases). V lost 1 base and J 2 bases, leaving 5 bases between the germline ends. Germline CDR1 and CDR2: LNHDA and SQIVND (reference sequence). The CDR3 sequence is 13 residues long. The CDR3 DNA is TGTGCCAGTAGTATAGGACAGCAAGAGACCCAGTACTTC. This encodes CASSIGQQETQYF. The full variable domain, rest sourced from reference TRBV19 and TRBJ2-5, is DGGITQSPKYLFRKEGQNVTLSCEQNLNHDAMYWYRQDPGQGLRLIYYSQIVNDFQKGDIAEGYSVSREKKESFPLTVTSAQKNPTAFYLCASSIGQQETQYFGPGTRLLVL.

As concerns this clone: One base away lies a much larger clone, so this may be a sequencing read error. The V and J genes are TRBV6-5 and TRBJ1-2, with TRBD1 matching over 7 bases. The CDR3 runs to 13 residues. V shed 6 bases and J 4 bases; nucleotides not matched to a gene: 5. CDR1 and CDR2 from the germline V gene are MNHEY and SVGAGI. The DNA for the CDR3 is TGTGCCAGCAGCGAACGGGACAGCTATGGCTACACCTTC. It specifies CASSERDSYGYTF.

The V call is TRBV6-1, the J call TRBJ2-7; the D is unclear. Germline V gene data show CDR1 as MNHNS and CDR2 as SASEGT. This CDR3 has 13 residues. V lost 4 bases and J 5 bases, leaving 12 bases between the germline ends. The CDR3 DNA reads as TGTGCCAGCAGTGGTAAGGGTATCGACGAGCAGTACTTC. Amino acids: CASSGKGIDEQYF.

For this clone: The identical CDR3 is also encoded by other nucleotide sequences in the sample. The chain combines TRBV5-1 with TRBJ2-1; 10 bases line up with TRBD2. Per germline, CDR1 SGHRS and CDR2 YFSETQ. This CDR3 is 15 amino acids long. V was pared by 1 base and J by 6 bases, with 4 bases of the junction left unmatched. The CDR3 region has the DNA TGCGCCAGCAGCTTGACAGCGGGAGGGCGCAATGAGCAGTTCTTC. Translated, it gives CASSLTAGGRNEQFF.

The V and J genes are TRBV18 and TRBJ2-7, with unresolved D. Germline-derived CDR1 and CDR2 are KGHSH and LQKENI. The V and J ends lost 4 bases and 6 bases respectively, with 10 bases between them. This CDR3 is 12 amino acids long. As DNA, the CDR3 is TGTGCCAGCTCACTGGCGAGAGGCGAGCAGTACTTC. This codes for CASSLARGEQYF.

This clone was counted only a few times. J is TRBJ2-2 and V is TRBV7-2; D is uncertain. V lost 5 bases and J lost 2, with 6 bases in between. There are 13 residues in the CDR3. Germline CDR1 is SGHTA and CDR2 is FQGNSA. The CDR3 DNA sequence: TGTGCCAGCAGCCGAACAAACACCGGGGAGCTGTTTTTT. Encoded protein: CASSRTNTGELFF.

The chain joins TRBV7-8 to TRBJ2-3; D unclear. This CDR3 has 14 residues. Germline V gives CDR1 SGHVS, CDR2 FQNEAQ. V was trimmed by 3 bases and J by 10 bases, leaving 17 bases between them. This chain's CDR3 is CASSFVETDEAQYF. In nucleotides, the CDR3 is TGTGCCAGCAGCTTCGTGGAAACGGATGAGGCGCAGTATTTT. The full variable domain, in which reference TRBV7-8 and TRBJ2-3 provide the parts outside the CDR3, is GAGVSQSPRYKVAKRGQDVALRCDPISGHVSLFWYQQALGQGPEFLTYFQNEAQLDKSGLPSDRFFAERPEGSVSTLKIQRTQQEDSAVYLCASSFVETDEAQYFGPGTRLTVL.

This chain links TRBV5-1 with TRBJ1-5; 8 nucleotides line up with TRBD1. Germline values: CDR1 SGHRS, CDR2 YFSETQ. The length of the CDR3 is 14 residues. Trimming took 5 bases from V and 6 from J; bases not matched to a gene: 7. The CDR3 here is CASSWGTGGQPQHF. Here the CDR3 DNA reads TGCGCCAGCAGTTGGGGAACAGGGGGTCAGCCCCAGCATTTT.

In DNA, the CDR3 is TGTGCCAGCAGCGTAGGAGCCCGGGAGAGTGGATTAGTGGCCAACGTCCTGACTTTC. Amino acid sequence: CASSVGARESGLVANVLTF. The chain couples TRBV9 to TRBJ2-6; D is perhaps TRBD2 (6 bases). Trimming shortened V by 0 bases and J by 6 bases, and 22 bases separated the two germline ends. CDR1 and CDR2 from the germline V gene are SGDLS and YYNGEE. The CDR3 runs to 19 residues.

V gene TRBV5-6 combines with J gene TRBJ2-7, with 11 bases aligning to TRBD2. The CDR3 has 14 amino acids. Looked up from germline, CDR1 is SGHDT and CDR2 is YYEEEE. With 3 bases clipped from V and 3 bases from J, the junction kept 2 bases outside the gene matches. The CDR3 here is CASSYGTSGYEQYF. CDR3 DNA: TGTGCCAGCAGCTACGGGACTAGCGGCTACGAGCAGTACTTC.

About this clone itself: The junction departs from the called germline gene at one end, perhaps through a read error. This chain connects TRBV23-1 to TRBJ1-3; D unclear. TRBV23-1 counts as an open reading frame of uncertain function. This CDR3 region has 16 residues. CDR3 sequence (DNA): TGCGCCAACAGTCTGCGTCCGGACCTCTCTGGAAACACCATATATTTT. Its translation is CANSLRPDLSGNTIYF.

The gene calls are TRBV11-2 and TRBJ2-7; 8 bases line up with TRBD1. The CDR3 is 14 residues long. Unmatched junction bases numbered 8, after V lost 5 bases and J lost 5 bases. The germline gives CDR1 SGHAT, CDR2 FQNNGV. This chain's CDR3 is CASSPRQGRNEQYF. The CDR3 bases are TGTGCCAGCAGCCCGCGACAGGGGAGGAACGAGCAGTACTTC.

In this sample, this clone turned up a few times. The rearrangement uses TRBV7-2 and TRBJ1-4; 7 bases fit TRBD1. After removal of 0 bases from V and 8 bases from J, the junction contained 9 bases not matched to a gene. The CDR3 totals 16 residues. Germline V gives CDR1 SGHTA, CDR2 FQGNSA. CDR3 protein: CASSLARRQGREKLFF. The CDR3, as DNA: TGTGCCAGCAGCTTAGCGCGCCGACAGGGTCGGGAAAAACTGTTTTTT.

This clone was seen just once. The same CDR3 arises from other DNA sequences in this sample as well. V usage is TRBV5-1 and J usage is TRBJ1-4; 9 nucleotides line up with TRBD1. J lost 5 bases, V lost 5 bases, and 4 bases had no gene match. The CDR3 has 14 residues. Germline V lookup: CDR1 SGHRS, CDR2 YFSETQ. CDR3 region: CASSRGQGNEKLFF. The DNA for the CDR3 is TGCGCCAGCAGTAGGGGACAGGGAAATGAAAAACTGTTTTTT.

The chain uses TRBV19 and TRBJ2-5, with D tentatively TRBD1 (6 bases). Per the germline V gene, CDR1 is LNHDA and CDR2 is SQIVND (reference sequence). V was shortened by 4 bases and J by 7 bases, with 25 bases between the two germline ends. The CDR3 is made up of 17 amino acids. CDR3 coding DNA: TGTGCCAGTAGTACCAGGCCGGGACAAGTAACAACGGGGACCCAGTACTTC. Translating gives CASSTRPGQVTTGTQYF.

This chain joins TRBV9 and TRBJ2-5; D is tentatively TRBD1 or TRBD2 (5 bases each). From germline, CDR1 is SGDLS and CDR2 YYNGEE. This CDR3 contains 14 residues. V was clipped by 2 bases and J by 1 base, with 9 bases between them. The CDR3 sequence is CASSVWGIQETQYF. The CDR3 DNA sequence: TGTGCCAGCAGCGTGTGGGGGATCCAAGAGACCCAGTACTTC. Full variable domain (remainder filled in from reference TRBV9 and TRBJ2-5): DSGVTQTPKHLITATGQRVTLRCSPRSGDLSVYWYQQSLDQGLQFLIQYYNGEERAKGNILERFSAQQFPDLHSELNLSSLELGDSALYFCASSVWGIQETQYFGPGTRLLVL.